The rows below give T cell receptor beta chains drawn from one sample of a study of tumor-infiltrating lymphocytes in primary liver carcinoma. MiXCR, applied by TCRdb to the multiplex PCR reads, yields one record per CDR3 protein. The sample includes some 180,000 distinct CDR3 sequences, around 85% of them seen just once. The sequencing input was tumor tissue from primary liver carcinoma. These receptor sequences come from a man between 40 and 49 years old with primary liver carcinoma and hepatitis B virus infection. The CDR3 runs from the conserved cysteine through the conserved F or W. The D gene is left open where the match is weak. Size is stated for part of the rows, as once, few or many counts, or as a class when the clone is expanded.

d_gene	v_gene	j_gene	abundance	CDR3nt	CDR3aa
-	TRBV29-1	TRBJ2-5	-	TGCAGCACGTTCGGATTCGGCCAAGACACCCAGTACTTC	CSTFGFGQDTQYF
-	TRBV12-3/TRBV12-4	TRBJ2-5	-	TGTGCCAGCAATCGGGGTCAGGGAGGGACCCAGTACTTC	CASNRGQGGTQYF
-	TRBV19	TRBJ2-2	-	TGTGCCAGTAGGTTCATGGGAGGTCGGGCCGGGGTGTTGTTTTTT	CASRFMGGRAGVLFF
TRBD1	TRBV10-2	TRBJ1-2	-	TGCGCCAACATTGGACAGGGGCTGATGAGTGGCTACACGTTC	CANIGQGLMSGYTF
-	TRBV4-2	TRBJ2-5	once	TGTGCCAGCAGCCAAGTTCGACAAAAGACCCAGTACTTC	CASSQVRQKTQYF
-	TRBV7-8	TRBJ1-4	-	TGTGCCAGCAGACCTCCTACCACAACTAATGAAAAACTGTTTTTT	CASRPPTTTNEKLFF
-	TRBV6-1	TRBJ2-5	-	TGTACCAGCAGGTCAGAATCGGACTACCAAGAGGCCCAGTACTTC	CTSRSESDYQEAQYF
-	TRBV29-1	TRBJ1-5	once	TGCAGCACGCAGGGAGGGGAAGGCCAGCCCCAGCATTTT	CSTQGGEGQPQHF
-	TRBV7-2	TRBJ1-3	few	TGTGCCAGCAGCTCCTACGGATCTGGAAACACCATATATTTT	CASSSYGSGNTIYF
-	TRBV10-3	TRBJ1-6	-	TGTGCCATCACGGACTCCCTAAAATCACCCCTCCACTTT	CAITDSLKSPLHF
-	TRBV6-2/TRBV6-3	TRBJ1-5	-	TGTGCCAGCGGCTCGGGGGACACTCCACGAGGTCAGCCCCAGCATTTT	CASGSGDTPRGQPQHF
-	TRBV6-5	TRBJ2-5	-	TGTGCCAGTAGTTACCCCGACCAGAGCCGCTCCCAAGAGACCCAGTACTTC	CASSYPDQSRSQETQYF
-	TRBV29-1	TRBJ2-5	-	TGCAGCGTTGAAGGACCCTGGCACTGCCAAGAGACACAGTACTTC	CSVEGPWHCQETQYF
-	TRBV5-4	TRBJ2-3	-	TGTGTCAGCAGTATTCCCAGGGGAGGTTTTTCAGATACGAAGTATTTT	CVSSIPRGGFSDTKYF
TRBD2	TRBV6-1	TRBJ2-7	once	TGTGCCAGCAGTGAGATACGAACTAGCGGGAAGTATGAGCAGTACTTC	CASSEIRTSGKYEQYF
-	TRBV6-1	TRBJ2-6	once	TGTGCCATCAGTGAGTCCCCCTCTGGGGCCAACGTCCTGTCTTTC	CAISESPSGANVLSF
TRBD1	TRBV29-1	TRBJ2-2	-	TGCAGCGTTGAAGAGTTGGACAGGGTGGGCATCGGGGAGCTGTTTTTC	CSVEELDRVGIGELFF
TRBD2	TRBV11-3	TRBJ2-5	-	TGCGCCAGCAACACAGGGATTAGCGGGAGCGGGGAGACCCAGTACTTC	CASNTGISGSGETQYF
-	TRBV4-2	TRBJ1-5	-	TGTGCCAGCAGCACCCATCTACGAGGATGCACAGGGCCTCAGCCCCAGCATTTT	CASSTHLRGCTGPQPQHF
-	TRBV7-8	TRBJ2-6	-	TGTGCCAGTATCTCTATGGTAACGCGCTCTGGGGCCAACGTCCTGACTTTC	CASISMVTRSGANVLTF
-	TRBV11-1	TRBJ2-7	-	TGTGCCAGGGGGAAGCGATCCTACGAGCAGTACTTC	CARGKRSYEQYF
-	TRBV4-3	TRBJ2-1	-	TGCGCCAGCAGCCAAGGGACCAATTTCGACGGGCAGTTCTTT	CASSQGTNFDGQFF
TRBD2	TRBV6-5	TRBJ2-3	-	TGTGCCATCATCCCAGGACTAGCGGAAACAGATACGCAGTATTTT	CAIIPGLAETDTQYF
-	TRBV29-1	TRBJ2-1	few	TGCAGCGTGACAGGTGGCTACAATGAGCGGTTCTTC	CSVTGGYNERFF
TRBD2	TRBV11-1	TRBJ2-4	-	TGCGCCAGCATCTTTCCCGTGACTAGCGGGACCGAAAACATTCAGTACTTC	CASIFPVTSGTENIQYF
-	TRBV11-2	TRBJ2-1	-	TGTGCCGACACTTTTTCTAGCCAGAGCTCCTACAATGAACAGTTCTTC	CADTFSSQSSYNEQFF
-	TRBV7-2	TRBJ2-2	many	TGTGCCAGCAGCGGGACGAGTTCGTACACCGGGGAGCTGTTTTTT	CASSGTSSYTGELFF
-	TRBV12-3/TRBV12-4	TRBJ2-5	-	TGTGCCAGCAGTTTTTCAGGGAATGAGGAGACCCATCACTTC	CASSFSGNEETHHF
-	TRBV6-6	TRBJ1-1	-	TGTGCCAGCAGCAGAGGGGGTACTATTGAAGCTTTCTTT	CASSRGGTIEAFF
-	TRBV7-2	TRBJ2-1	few	TGTGCCAGCAGCTTAACCAGTAGGGCCTACAATGAGCAGTTCTTC	CASSLTSRAYNEQFF
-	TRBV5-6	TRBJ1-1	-	TGTGCCAGAAGGGCAATCCACCAAAACACTGAAGTTTTCTTT	CARRAIHQNTEVFF
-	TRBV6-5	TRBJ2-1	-	TGTGCCAGCAGTTCAAAGCGAGCGAAGATCTACAATGAGCAGTTCTTC	CASSSKRAKIYNEQFF
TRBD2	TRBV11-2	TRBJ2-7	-	TGTACCAGCAGCTTGAGGGAGGGGAGGACTAGCGGGCTTAGCTCCTACGAGCAGTACTTT	CTSSLREGRTSGLSSYEQYF
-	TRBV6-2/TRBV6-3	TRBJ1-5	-	TGTGCCAGCAGCTCTCCAGTGGTTAATCAGCCCCAGCATTTT	CASSSPVVNQPQHF
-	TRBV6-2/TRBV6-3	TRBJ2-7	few	TGTGCCGGGTCGGCGGACTACGAGCAGTATTTC	CAGSADYEQYF
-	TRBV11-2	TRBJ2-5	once	TGTGCCAGCAGCCCGGCCGGGGGCCAGGAGATCCAGTACTTC	CASSPAGGQEIQYF
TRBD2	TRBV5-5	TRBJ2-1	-	TGTCTCAGCAGCTCGGGACTAGCGGACGAAAATGAGCAGTTCTTC	CLSSSGLADENEQFF
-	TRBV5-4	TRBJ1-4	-	TGTGCCAGCAGCCTTACCGGAACAGCAAATGAAAAACTGTTTTTT	CASSLTGTANEKLFF
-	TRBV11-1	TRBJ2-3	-	TGTGCCAGTAGTTTGCCGAGGGAGAGCACAGATACACAGTGTTTT	CASSLPRESTDTQCF
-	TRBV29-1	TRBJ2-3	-	TGCAGCGTTGTTGGAGTGGGCGGACGTAGCACAGATACGCAGTATTTT	CSVVGVGGRSTDTQYF
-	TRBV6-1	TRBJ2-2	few	TGTGCCAGCAGGAGGGGGAGGGCCGATGGCGGGGACCTGTTTTTT	CASRRGRADGGDLFF
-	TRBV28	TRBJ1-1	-	TGTGCCAGCAGTCCTATGGTGGACACTAAAGCTTTCTTT	CASSPMVDTKAFF